These 2 T cell receptor beta chains were all obtained from the same sample, sequenced in a study of regulatory T cells in long-lasting Graves disease (dated by TCRdb to the early 2020s). The method behind the library was multiplex PCR. Sequencing instrument: Illumina HiSeq 4000. iRepertoire HTBI primers and Arm-PCR amplification of CDR3 regions were used to construct TCR beta libraries. The public reads were quality trimmed at Q25 with fastp and then assembled into clones with MiXCR by TCRdb, keeping productive beta chains. When rows share a CDR3 protein, they turn into one entry using the most common DNA and genes. This sample holds approximately 500,000 distinct CDR3 sequences; 20% to 25% were observed only once. Jointly, the top ten make up around 7% of the sample. The time point label, read with the paper, signifies: persistent/refractory GD, antithyroid drugs over 5 years with positive TRAb. RNA was extracted from PBMCs in TRIzol for both TCR sequencing and RNA sequencing.

Source: peripheral blood mononuclear cells (PBMCs), taken when the disease was refractory, from a patient treated with antithyroid drugs. These receptors came from a female donor with Graves disease.

This clonotype was recorded many times. The chain has TRBV28 and TRBJ1-6; D not certain. This CDR3 is 13 amino acids long. Trimming took 3 bases from V and 10 from J, leaving 10 bases between them. Per germline, CDR1 MDHEN and CDR2 SYDVKM. This CDR3 is CASSFPGTSPLHF. CDR3 nucleotide sequence: TGTGCCAGCAGTTTTCCGGGAACCTCACCCCTCCACTTT.

This clonotype came up many times. This sequence joins TRBV19 and TRBJ1-1; D gene ambiguous. Trimming shortened V by 3 bases and J by 4 bases, and 9 bases separated the two germline ends. CDR1 and CDR2 from the germline V gene are LNHDA and SQIVND (reference sequence). This CDR3 is built from 13 residues. CDR3 nucleotides: TGTGCCAGTAGTATCCCCCCAGGCACTGAAGCTTTCTTT. It encodes CASSIPPGTEAFF. Using reference TRBV19 and TRBJ1-1 for the parts outside the CDR3, the full variable domain is DGGITQSPKYLFRKEGQNVTLSCEQNLNHDAMYWYRQDPGQGLRLIYYSQIVNDFQKGDIAEGYSVSREKKESFPLTVTSAQKNPTAFYLCASSIPPGTEAFFGQGTRLTVV.